One sample yielded the 5 T cell receptor beta chains listed below, sequenced in a study of cytotoxic CD8 clonotypes in ibrutinib-treated CLL. This table comes from immunoSEQ multiplex PCR, and its TCRdb copy is limited to in-frame clones, with some not included. The top ten hold roughly 3.8% of the sample, which has 6,000 to 8,500 clones, under 85% seen once. The sample here was PBMCs, taken before ibrutinib treatment. Receptor source: a human donor with chronic lymphocytic leukemia.

This chain uses TRBV13 with TRBJ1-3; D perhaps matches TRBD1 (6 bases). The CDR3 spans 18 residues. Trimming took 0 bases from V and 3 from J, leaving 18 bases between them. Germline-derived CDR1 and CDR2 are PRHDT and FYEKMQ (reference sequence). The CDR3 DNA sequence: TGTGCCAGCAGCTTAGGCGCGGACAGAACCACAGGTGGAAACACCATATATTTT. Residues: CASSLGADRTTGGNTIYF.

V is TRBV21-1 and J is TRBJ2-7. TRBV21-1 is tagged as a pseudogene. The CDR3 loop spans 16 amino acids. The CDR3 nucleotides are TGTGCCAGCAGCAAAGGGGTGGGGGACCAATCCTACGAGCAGTACTTC. It is translated as CASSKGVGDQSYEQYF.

About this clone itself: One end of the junction fails to match germline, which may point to a read error. The chain joins TRBV28 to TRBJ1-2; D is unresolved. This CDR3 comprises 14 residues. CDR1 is MDHEN, CDR2 SYDVKM, per germline. Here the CDR3 reads CASSLTGVPYRYTF. For the CDR3, the DNA is TGTGCCAGCAGTTTGACGGGAGTGCCCTATCGCTACACCTTC.

The chain couples TRBV30 to TRBJ2-3; 9 nucleotides match TRBD1. The length of the CDR3 is 15 residues. Trimming took 3 bases from V and 3 from J; bases not matched to a gene: 7. Germline CDR1 is GTSNPN and CDR2 is SVGIG (reference sequence). The CDR3 reads CAWRRGQGQTDTQYF. Here the CDR3 DNA reads TGTGCCTGGAGAAGGGGACAGGGTCAAACAGATACGCAGTATTTT.

The chain joins TRBV5-3 to TRBJ2-7; 9 bases are a match to TRBD1. TRBV5-3 counts as an open reading frame of uncertain function. This CDR3 contains 15 residues. Trimming removed 4 bases from V and 5 bases from J; junction bases left unmatched: 10. CDR3 loop: CARSDRDRVQDEQYF. Here the CDR3 DNA reads TGTGCCAGAAGCGATAGGGACAGGGTCCAAGACGAGCAGTACTTC.